The 31 T cell receptor beta chains listed next were all sequenced from one sample in a study of blood T cell repertoires in COVID-19. TCRdb's copy holds only in-frame clones and misses some; the assay was immunoSEQ multiplex PCR. The table shows some 340,000 clones, with around 86% occurring only once. Sequencing was carried out using PBMCs or T cells enriched from blood (not recorded which). The receptors shown here come from a woman between 50 and 59 years old who had recovered from COVID-19.

This CDR3 is CASSQDRAQGLSIYGYTF. The CDR3 coding sequence is TGCGCCAGCAGCCAAGATAGGGCGCAGGGGTTATCCATCTATGGCTACACCTTC. The chain recombines TRBV4-3 with TRBJ1-2; perhaps TRBD1 as D (6 bases). The length of the CDR3 is 18 residues. V was trimmed by 0 bases and J by 4 bases, leaving 21 bases between them. Germline CDR1 LGHNA, CDR2 YSLEER.

The rearrangement links TRBV28 to TRBJ2-7; TRBD2 might be the D (5 bases). Looked up from germline, CDR1 is MDHEN and CDR2 is SYDVKM. Trimming cost V 8 bases and J 2 bases, with 13 bases left between them. The CDR3 contains 13 residues. CDR3 residues: CASAPKEAYEQYF. DNA for the CDR3: TGTGCCAGCGCCCCAAAGGAGGCCTACGAGCAGTACTTC.

A few counts support this clone. This chain connects TRBV19 to TRBJ2-7; 8 bases match TRBD1. The CDR3 contains 15 residues. The ends lost 1 base at V and 3 bases at J; junction bases unmatched: 5. CDR1 is LNHDA, CDR2 SQIVND, per germline (reference sequence). This CDR3 reads CASSIAIGQGYEQYF. The CDR3 nucleotides are TGTGCCAGTAGTATAGCCATAGGACAGGGCTACGAGCAGTACTTC.

V usage is TRBV20-1 and J usage is TRBJ1-1; 7 nucleotides line up with TRBD1. The CDR3 sequence is 11 residues long. The V gene's germline CDR1 is DFQATT and CDR2 SNEGSKA (reference sequence). The ends lost 5 bases at V and 10 bases at J; junction bases unmatched: 7. The CDR3 DNA is TGCAGTGCTGGGATAGGGGGCCTAGCTTTCTTT. Translating it yields CSAGIGGLAFF.

The V gene is TRBV11-2, the J gene TRBJ2-7; the match to TRBD1 covers 10 bases. With V trimmed by 5 bases and J by 7 bases, 8 bases remained unmatched. From germline, CDR1 is SGHAT and CDR2 FQNNGV. There are 14 residues in the CDR3. The DNA of the CDR3 is TGTGCCAGCAGCCAGGGACAGGGGTTGAGGGAGCAGTACTTC. Translation: CASSQGQGLREQYF.

This clone was picked up a small number of times. The rearrangement uses TRBV19 and TRBJ1-1; weak D call: TRBD1 (5 bases). The V and J ends lost 1 base and 0 bases respectively, with 9 bases between them. Germline lookup yields CDR1 LNHDA and CDR2 SQIVND (reference sequence). CDR3 size: 15 residues. The CDR3 loop reads CASSIGGYLNTEAFF. Written as DNA, the CDR3 is TGTGCCAGTAGTATAGGGGGCTACTTGAACACTGAAGCTTTCTTT.

CDR3: CASSKGGRGSSNQPQHF. The CDR3 DNA reads as TGTGCCAGCAGCAAAGGGGGGAGGGGATCGAGCAATCAGCCCCAGCATTTT. This rearrangement joins TRBV21-1 to TRBJ1-5. TRBV21-1 is designated a pseudogene. This CDR3 region has 17 residues.

In its sample, this clone was seen a few times. V is TRBV4-2 and J is TRBJ2-1; TRBD2 agrees at 11 bases. The CDR3 is made up of 18 amino acids. Germline lookup yields CDR1 LGHNA and CDR2 YNFKEQ. The J segment lost 4 bases and the V segment lost 0 bases, leaving 8 bases of the junction unmatched. The CDR3 spells CASSQDPPIAGGYNEQFF. The CDR3 region has the DNA TGTGCCAGCAGCCAAGACCCTCCGATAGCGGGGGGGTACAATGAGCAGTTCTTC.

This clone was found a few times. The rearrangement joins TRBV29-1 to TRBJ2-7; 9 positions match TRBD2. This CDR3 has 13 residues. The J segment lost 6 bases and the V segment lost 2 bases, leaving 5 bases of the junction unmatched. Germline CDR1 reads SQVTM; CDR2 reads ANQGSEA. DNA for the CDR3: TGCAGCGTTGAACCTAGCGGGACGCTCGAGCAGTACTTC. Protein product: CSVEPSGTLEQYF.

This chain uses TRBV6-5 with TRBJ2-7; 8 bases agree with TRBD1. Germline CDR1 MNHEY, CDR2 SVGAGI. V was pared by 6 bases and J by 5 bases, with 6 bases of the junction left unmatched. The CDR3 spans 13 residues. The CDR3 region has the DNA TGTGCCAGCAGAAAGACAGGGGCCGACGAGCAGTACTTC. Translation: CASRKTGADEQYF.

This clone was counted a few times. The V call is TRBV30, the J call TRBJ1-5, with D perhaps matching TRBD1 (5 bases). Germline values: CDR1 GTSNPN, CDR2 SVGIG (reference sequence). CDR3 length: 15 amino acids. The V end lost 2 bases, the J end lost 7 bases, and 18 bases lay between the germline ends. CDR3 sequence (DNA): TGTGCCTGGAGTCTTTCGGCAGGGAAGAACCAGCCCCAGCATTTT. Protein sequence: CAWSLSAGKNQPQHF.

This chain links TRBV5-1 with TRBJ2-3; D remains ambiguous. The V gene's germline CDR1 is SGHRS and CDR2 YFSETQ. The CDR3 totals 14 residues. V was cut by 1 base and J by 5 bases, with 11 bases left in between. The CDR3 is CASSLTGIGDTQYF. In DNA, the CDR3 is TGCGCCAGCAGCTTGACGGGTATTGGAGATACGCAGTATTTT.

This clone was seen a single time. The chain recombines TRBV7-2 with TRBJ2-2; TRBD2 agrees at 9 bases. This CDR3 has 16 amino acids. Germline CDR1 is SGHTA and CDR2 is FQGNSA. The trim removed 8 bases at V and 3 bases at J, leaving 10 bases unmatched. CDR3 DNA sequence: TGTGCCAGCGGAACTTGGCGGGGGGGCCACACCGGGGAGCTGTTTTTT. Its protein product is CASGTWRGGHTGELFF.

V usage is TRBV27 and J usage is TRBJ2-7; D possibly corresponds to TRBD2 (6 bases). Germline loops: CDR1 MNHEY, CDR2 SMNVEV (reference sequence). V lost 5 bases and J lost 7, with 12 bases in between. The CDR3 runs 12 residues. CDR3 residues: CASSPVRGEQYF. The CDR3 DNA reads as TGTGCCAGCAGTCCGGTCCGGGGGGAGCAGTACTTC.

The chain uses TRBV7-3 and TRBJ2-5; 11 bases fit TRBD2. The CDR3 runs 16 residues. Germline lookup yields CDR1 SGHTA and CDR2 FQGTGA. Trimming cost V 2 bases and J 0 bases; bases outside gene matches: 2. The CDR3 bases are TGTGCCAGCAGCTTACCGGGACTAGCGGACCAAGAGACCCAGTACTTC. Translating gives CASSLPGLADQETQYF.

The chain uses TRBV5-1 and TRBJ2-6, with D uncertain. CDR3 size: 16 residues. The germline gives CDR1 SGHRS, CDR2 YFSETQ. V was cut by 0 bases and J by 0 bases, with 7 bases left in between. The CDR3 spells CASSLETSSGANVLTF. CDR3 nucleotides: TGCGCCAGCAGCTTGGAAACAAGCTCTGGGGCCAACGTCCTGACTTTC. The variable domain in full, with the rest retrieved from reference TRBV5-1 and TRBJ2-6, is KAGVTQTPRYLIKTRGQQVTLSCSPISGHRSVSWYQQTPGQGLQFLFEYFSETQRNKGNFPGRFSGRQFSNSRSEMNVSTLELGDSALYLCASSLETSSGANVLTFGAGSRLTVL.

The rearrangement joins TRBV29-1 to TRBJ2-5, with D perhaps TRBD1 (6 bases). The CDR3 has 11 amino acids. From germline, CDR1 is SQVTM and CDR2 ANQGSEA. The V end was cut by 7 bases, the J end by 7 bases, with 13 bases between. As DNA, the CDR3 is TGCAGCGCCGGGGAGACAGGGACCCAGTACTTC. This gives the protein CSAGETGTQYF.

The chain has TRBV4-2 and TRBJ2-7, with 8 bases aligning to TRBD1. The length of the CDR3 is 13 residues. The ends lost 4 bases at V and 4 bases at J; junction bases unmatched: 3. CDR1 and CDR2 (germline): LGHNA, YNFKEQ. This chain's CDR3 is CASSPGGQYEQYF. The CDR3 nucleotides are TGTGCCAGCAGCCCAGGGGGCCAGTACGAGCAGTACTTC.

Concerning this clone itself: The sample contains more than one DNA sequence encoding this CDR3. The rearrangement links TRBV4-3 to TRBJ1-2; weak D call: TRBD1 (5 bases). Germline lookup yields CDR1 LGHNA and CDR2 YSLEER. The CDR3 covers 13 residues. V was trimmed by 0 bases and J by 5 bases, leaving 7 bases between them. The CDR3 loop is CASSQEQGYGYTF. The CDR3 nucleotides read TGCGCCAGCAGCCAAGAGCAGGGTTATGGCTACACCTTC.

J is TRBJ1-3 and V is TRBV3-1 (or the pseudogene TRBV3-2); possibly TRBD1 for D (5 bases). Trimming removed 1 base at V and 4 bases at J, with 11 bases between. The CDR3 covers 15 residues. CDR1 and CDR2 from the germline V gene are LGHDT and YNNKEL (reference sequence). CDR3: CASSQGQTSGNTIYF. In nucleotides, the CDR3 is TGTGCCAGCAGCCAAGGACAGACATCGGGAAACACCATATATTTT.

The V gene is TRBV11-2, the J gene TRBJ2-1, with 10 bases matching TRBD2. Germline V gene data show CDR1 as SGHAT and CDR2 as FQNNGV. Trimming cost V 4 bases and J 10 bases; bases outside gene matches: 1. This CDR3 comprises 12 residues. The CDR3 DNA sequence: TGTGCCAGCAGCTGGGGACTAGCGGAGCAGTTCTTC. The encoded protein is CASSWGLAEQFF. The variable domain in full, with the rest retrieved from reference TRBV11-2 and TRBJ2-1, is EAGVAQSPRYKIIEKRQSVAFWCNPISGHATLYWYQQILGQGPKLLIQFQNNGVVDDSQLPKDRFSAERLKGVDSTLKIQPAKLEDSAVYLCASSWGLAEQFFGPGTRLTVL.

The DNA for the CDR3 is TGTGCCAGCAGCCAAGAAGTGCCCGGGACAGGGGCCTCCTACGAGCAGTACTTC. Translated, it gives CASSQEVPGTGASYEQYF. This rearrangement joins TRBV3-1 (or the pseudogene TRBV3-2) to TRBJ2-7; the match to TRBD1 covers 10 bases. CDR1 LGHDT and CDR2 YNNKEL come from the germline V gene (reference sequence). The CDR3 spans 18 residues. V lost 0 bases to trimming and J lost 0 bases; unmatched junction nucleotides: 8.

The chain combines TRBV7-8 with TRBJ2-1; D gene ambiguous. V shed 5 bases and J shed 5 bases, with 4 bases lying between them. Germline values: CDR1 SGHVS, CDR2 FQNEAQ. The CDR3 runs to 11 residues. CDR3 DNA sequence: TGTGCCAGCAGCCGCGACAATGAGCAGTTCTTC. This sequence encodes CASSRDNEQFF.

The V gene is TRBV9, the J gene TRBJ1-1; 7 bases are shared with TRBD1. With V trimmed by 3 bases and J by 3 bases, 8 bases remained unmatched. Germline assignment: CDR1 SGDLS and CDR2 YYNGEE. The CDR3 is made up of 15 amino acids. In DNA form, the CDR3 reads TGTGCCAGCAGCGCTAAGGGACAGAAAGACACTGAAGCTTTCTTT. Amino acids: CASSAKGQKDTEAFF.

The chain carries TRBV10-3 and TRBJ2-2; D is perhaps TRBD2 (6 bases). From germline, CDR1 is ENHRY and CDR2 SYGVKD. V gave up 11 bases and J gave up 3 bases, with 13 bases separating them. This CDR3 region has 13 residues. CDR3 DNA sequence: TGTGCCCAAAGAGGAGGGGACACCGGGGAGCTGTTTTTT. This encodes CAQRGGDTGELFF.

This clone was seen a handful of times. The chain uses TRBV6-5 and TRBJ1-2; TRBD1 matches at 7 bases. The V gene's germline CDR1 is MNHEY and CDR2 SVGAGI. The V segment lost 5 bases and the J segment 8 bases; nucleotides outside the gene matches: 14. The CDR3 length is 15 residues. CDR3 in DNA: TGTGCCAGCAGTCCCCCCGGACAGGTATCGGGAGGCTACACCTTC. Translating it yields CASSPPGQVSGGYTF.

The rearrangement joins TRBV18 to TRBJ2-1; 9 bases map to TRBD1. V shed 0 bases and J 7 bases; nucleotides not matched to a gene: 4. The germline V gene has CDR1 KGHSH and CDR2 LQKENI. This CDR3 is built from 15 residues. The CDR3 DNA sequence: TGTGCCAGCTCACCACCTAACAGGGGGCAGAATGAGCAGTTCTTC. Its protein product is CASSPPNRGQNEQFF. Full variable domain (rest looked up from reference TRBV18 and TRBJ2-1): NAGVMQNPRHLVRRRGQEARLRCSPMKGHSHVYWYRQLPEEGLKFMVYLQKENIIDESGMPKERFSAEFPKEGPSILRIQQVVRGDSAAYFCASSPPNRGQNEQFFGPGTRLTVL.

The chain has TRBV9 and TRBJ1-2, with unresolved D. The length of the CDR3 is 14 residues. From germline, CDR1 is SGDLS and CDR2 YYNGEE. V lost 0 bases to trimming and J lost 4 bases, with 10 bases between them. The CDR3 DNA is TGTGCCAGCAGCGTAGCAGGCCAAGCCTATGGCTACACCTTC. It specifies CASSVAGQAYGYTF. Full variable domain (remainder filled in from reference TRBV9 and TRBJ1-2): DSGVTQTPKHLITATGQRVTLRCSPRSGDLSVYWYQQSLDQGLQFLIQYYNGEERAKGNILERFSAQQFPDLHSELNLSSLELGDSALYFCASSVAGQAYGYTFGSGTRLTVV.

This chain links TRBV4-2 with TRBJ1-2; weak D call: TRBD1 (5 bases). Germline lookup yields CDR1 LGHNA and CDR2 YNFKEQ. The CDR3 covers 13 residues. Trimming took off 4 bases at V and 2 bases at J, with 8 bases between the two ends. The CDR3: CASSPPGNYGYTF. CDR3 DNA sequence: TGTGCCAGCAGCCCCCCAGGGAACTATGGCTACACCTTC.

Only a few counts were recorded for this clone. V usage is TRBV4-2 and J usage is TRBJ2-1, with D possibly matching TRBD1 (6 bases). Germline-derived CDR1 and CDR2 are LGHNA and YNFKEQ. This CDR3 is 15 amino acids long. V lost 4 bases and J 4 bases, leaving 14 bases between the germline ends. The CDR3 loop reads CASSPQRGSYNEQFF. The CDR3, as DNA: TGTGCCAGCAGCCCCCAGAGGGGGAGTTACAATGAGCAGTTCTTC.

The chain joins TRBV18 to TRBJ1-4; TRBD1 might be the D (5 bases). Trimming took off 6 bases at V and 5 bases at J, with 19 bases between the two ends. In germline, CDR1 is KGHSH, CDR2 LQKENI. The CDR3 has 16 amino acids. This CDR3 reads CASSPANRLKNEKLFF. DNA of the CDR3: TGTGCCAGCTCTCCAGCCAACAGGCTTAAAAATGAAAAACTGTTTTTT.